This TCR beta chain was observed in a study of early T cells in non-severe SARS-CoV-2 infection. This clonotype has a count of ten or more. TCRdb used MiXCR to reprocess the 5' RACE reads, holding one entry per CDR3 protein. Of tens of thousands of distinct CDR3 sequences detected, about 6.4% appear once; the ten largest clones hold approximately 6.3%. The V and J ends lost 1 base and 1 base respectively, with 15 bases between them. Germline CDR1 is LGHNA and CDR2 is YNFKEQ. The CDR3 is 17 residues long. The J gene is TRBJ2-3, the V gene TRBV4-2, with D possibly being TRBD2 (5 bases). This material consisted of whole blood, taken at baseline. This clonotype was obtained from an adult who was a healthcare worker with PCR-confirmed SARS-CoV-2 infection or an uninfected control (not recorded which). CDR3 amino acids: CASSQGPSVGGTDTQYF. CDR3 bases: TGTGCCAGCAGCCAAGGACCATCCGTCGGGGGCACAGATACGCAGTATTTT.